A single sample is the source of the 4 T cell receptor beta chains below, sequenced in a study of T cells in Graves' hyperthyroidism and ophthalmopathy. Amplified TCR beta CDR3 regions came from RNA transcripts. Researchers ran a first-round RT-PCR on the TCR CDR3 using the HTBI primer set. Using its own MiXCR run on the multiplex PCR reads, TCRdb lists one record per CDR3 protein. The sample consists of approximately 690,000 distinct CDR3 sequences, around 15% of them appearing once. Sequenced sample: blood. The receptors derive from a woman aged 45-65 years with Graves' ophthalmopathy.

This clonotype was counted at least ten times. The gene calls are TRBV20-1 and TRBJ2-1, with 9 bases identical to TRBD1. The CDR3 has 15 amino acids. CDR1 and CDR2 from the germline V gene are DFQATT and SNEGSKA (reference sequence). Unmatched junction bases numbered 2, after V lost 1 base and J lost 1 base. The CDR3 protein is CSARVGTGSYNEQFF. Written as DNA, the CDR3 is TGCAGTGCTAGAGTTGGGACAGGGTCCTACAATGAGCAGTTCTTC.

This clonotype was counted between two and nine times. The chain carries TRBV4-2 and TRBJ2-1; TRBD2 matches at 7 bases. Trimming cost V 6 bases and J 4 bases; bases outside gene matches: 6. This CDR3 comprises 14 residues. The germline V gene encodes CDR1 LGHNA and CDR2 YNFKEQ. The CDR3 is CASRGSGEYNEQFF. The CDR3 bases are TGTGCCAGCAGGGGGAGCGGGGAGTACAATGAGCAGTTCTTC.

In its sample, this clonotype was seen a few times. V is TRBV6-2 or TRBV6-3 and J is TRBJ2-7; a possible D gene is TRBD2 (5 bases). In germline, CDR1 is MNHEY, CDR2 SVGEGT. V lost 6 bases, J lost 2 bases, and 20 bases lay in between. The CDR3 extends over 16 amino acids. The CDR3 DNA is TGTGCCAGCAGAACGAAGTATACTAGTTTACCCTACGAGCAGTACTTC. This sequence encodes CASRTKYTSLPYEQYF.

This clonotype has only a few counts. The chain recombines TRBV19 with TRBJ2-6; D possibly corresponds to TRBD1 (6 bases). CDR1 LNHDA and CDR2 SQIVND come from the germline V gene (reference sequence). This CDR3 has 18 amino acids. With 6 bases removed from V and 4 bases from J, the gap between germline ends came to 22 bases. In nucleotides, the CDR3 is TGTGCCAGTAGCTCTGGACAGTTGTCCCGTGTGGGGGCCAACGTCCTGACTTTC. It codes for CASSSGQLSRVGANVLTF. Drawing the rest from reference TRBV19 and TRBJ2-6, the complete variable domain is DGGITQSPKYLFRKEGQNVTLSCEQNLNHDAMYWYRQDPGQGLRLIYYSQIVNDFQKGDIAEGYSVSREKKESFPLTVTSAQKNPTAFYLCASSSGQLSRVGANVLTFGAGSRLTVL.